This TCR beta chain was recorded in a study of OX40 agonist ivuxolimab in advanced cancers. Repertoires were generated with immunoSEQ multiplex PCR, while TCRdb's copy carries only in-frame clones and drops some. The sample consists of more than 80,000 clones, about 89% of them appearing once. The TCR was taken from an adult with an advanced solid tumor such as melanoma, head and neck, liver or kidney cancer. Sequences were derived from CD4+ or CD8+ T cells sorted from blood, sampled in a trial of the OX40 agonist ivuxolimab.

CDR3 coding DNA: TGTGCCAGCAGTCGACTTGGGCCCTACGAGCAGTACTTC. Its translation: CASSRLGPYEQYF. The rearrangement links TRBV27 to TRBJ2-7; no firm D call. The CDR3 length is 13 residues. Trimming pared 5 bases from V and 2 bases from J, leaving 10 bases between. CDR1 is MNHEY, CDR2 SMNVEV, per germline (reference sequence).